This TCR beta chain was identified in a study of T-cell reconstitution after alpha-beta-depleted transplantation in children. Notes on the study in general: There were some patients whose high TCRbeta diversity at day 60 came from surviving recipient T cells and thymic progenitors.

Construction of the TCRbeta library involved unique molecular identifiers. TCRdb called the PCR reads again in MiXCR, with one record for every CDR3 protein. The repertoire holds about 78,000 distinct CDR3 sequences, with roughly an eighth as singletons. In regard to this clonotype: Its antigen is undetermined.

This CDR3 region has 16 residues. The germline V gene encodes CDR1 SEHNR and CDR2 FQNEAQ (reference sequence). Trimming pared 2 bases from V and 0 bases from J, leaving 11 bases between. The origin of this receptor is a male patient between 2 and 9 years old who had a stem cell transplant for acute lymphoblastic leukemia, so the T cells may come from the graft donor. This chain connects TRBV7-9 to TRBJ2-4, with D uncertain. The sample here was PBMCs, mostly from graft donor cells, taken 180 days after TCRalphabeta/CD19-depleted stem cell transplant. CDR3 nucleotide sequence: TGTGCCAGCAGCTTAACCCAGTTTCTAGCCAAAAACATTCAGTACTTC. Residues: CASSLTQFLAKNIQYF. Together with reference TRBV7-9 and TRBJ2-4, the CDR3 gives the full variable domain: DTGVSQNPRHKITKRGQNVTFRCDPISEHNRLYWYRQTLGQGPEFLTYFQNEAQLEKSRLLSDRFSAERPKGSFSTLEIQRTEQGDSAMYLCASSLTQFLAKNIQYFGAGTRLSVL.